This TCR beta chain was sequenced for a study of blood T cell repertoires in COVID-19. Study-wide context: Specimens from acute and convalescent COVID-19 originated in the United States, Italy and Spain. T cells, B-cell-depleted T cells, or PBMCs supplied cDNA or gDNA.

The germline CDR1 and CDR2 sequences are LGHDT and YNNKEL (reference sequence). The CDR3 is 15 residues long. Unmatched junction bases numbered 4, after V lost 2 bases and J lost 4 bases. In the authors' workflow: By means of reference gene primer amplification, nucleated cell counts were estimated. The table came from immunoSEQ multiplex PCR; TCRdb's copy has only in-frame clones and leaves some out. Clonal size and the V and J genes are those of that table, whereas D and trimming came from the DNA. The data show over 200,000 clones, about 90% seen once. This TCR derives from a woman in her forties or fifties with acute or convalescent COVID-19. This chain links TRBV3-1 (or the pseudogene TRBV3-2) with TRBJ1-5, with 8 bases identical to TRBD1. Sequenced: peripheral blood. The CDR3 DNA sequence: TGTGCCAGCAGCCAATCCGACAGGGGAAATCAGCCCCAGCATTTT. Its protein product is CASSQSDRGNQPQHF.